The source of this T cell receptor beta chain is a study of T cell responses to AZD1222 COVID-19 vaccine. V shed 0 bases and J shed 6 bases, with 16 bases lying between them. Per germline, CDR1 SGHTA and CDR2 FQGNSA. This CDR3 has 16 amino acids. The assay was immunoSEQ multiplex PCR, and TCRdb's table has in-frame clones only and misses some. The table has around 220,000 clones, 94% seen once; the top ten hold over 1.5%. Notes on the study in general: An increase in Spike-specific TCR breadth and depth was observed after two AZD1222 doses.

In regard to this clone: Its antigen is undetermined.

The sequencing used peripheral blood, collected 28 days after the second dose of the MenACWY control vaccine. The TCR sequence derives from an adult who received the MenACWY meningococcal vaccine as a control. The gene calls are TRBV7-2 and TRBJ2-3; possibly TRBD2 for D (6 bases). CDR3 bases: TGTGCCAGCAGCTTAGCCTCTACGGGGGTGGTTGATACGCAGTATTTT. Translated, it gives CASSLASTGVVDTQYF.